The source of this TCR beta chain is a study of vaccination and CD4 T cells after COVID-19. The wider study: From HCoV-229E, HCoV-OC43, HCoV-NL63 and SARS-CoV-2, overlapping spike peptides were used to stimulate the cells. Findings of the study overall: Early post-infection timepoints were not included, and relatively few convalescent patients were studied.

The treatment is: roughly ten-day PBMC culture with coronavirus spike peptide pools or control peptides (ViraFEST assay). Before TCRs were sequenced, ViraFEST expanded antigen-specific T cells with peptide pools. Germline V gives CDR1 DFQATT, CDR2 SNEGSKA (reference sequence). The CDR3 contains 13 residues. The ends were cut back, 6 bases at V and 3 bases at J, with 12 bases in the middle. The Oncomine TCR Beta short-read assay was applied to DNA of cultured CD4+ T cells. MiXCR, applied by TCRdb to the PCR reads, yields one record per CDR3 protein. Of fewer than 9,000 distinct CDR3 sequences listed, around 72% are singletons. Turning to this clonotype: Its matching antigen is unknown.

Sample: CD4+ T cells from blood, cultured in vitro. The sequence was obtained from a human donor who had recovered from COVID-19. This rearrangement joins TRBV20-1 to TRBJ1-5; D not resolved. Written as DNA, the CDR3 is TGCAGTGCCCGACCGGGGTACAATCAGCCCCAGCATTTT. Translated: CSARPGYNQPQHF.